The sequence of this TCR beta chain was determined in a study of radiotherapy plus CTLA-4 blockade in lung cancer (dated by TCRdb to 2016 to 2018). Notes on the research overall: Objective responses occurred in 18% of enrolled patients, and less than 35% achieved disease control. Summary of the overall study and its limitations: Increased serum interferon-beta after radiation, together with early dynamic changes in blood T cell clones, were reported to be the strongest predictors of response. After treatment with radiotherapy and ipilimumab, TCR clones that originated in tumors expanded in peripheral blood.

Libraries were made using the immunoSEQ multiplex PCR assay. TCRdb mirrors the immuneACCESS table, restricted to in-frame sequences. Some clones are absent from its copies; in checked studies, under half trace to an unresolved V gene, and the reason for the others is unknown. Counted in this sample were tens of thousands of clones; more than 75% of them appeared once. The ten largest clones represent approximately 15% of the sample. This clone was picked up one time. The antigen it binds to is not known. No base quality information exists; no much larger clone differs at one position. The study tested focal radiation therapy combined with CTLA-4 blockade (ipilimumab) in patients with chemo-refractory metastatic non-small-cell lung cancer. Including cysteine and phenylalanine, the CDR3 has 15 amino acids. CDR3 DNA only is kept here, 45 bases in frame from base 1. V drops 6 bases and J drops 4 bases, leaving 18 bases in between. From the germline V gene (reference sequence), CDR1 is LNHDA and CDR2 is SQIVND.

The sequence came from a human donor with non-small cell lung cancer that progressed on radiotherapy plus ipilimumab. Recombination linked TRBV19 to TRBJ1-2, with the D gene not confidently named. The sequencing here drew on peripheral blood, taken from a patient treated with radiotherapy plus ipilimumab. The nucleotide sequence is TGTGCCAGTAGCATTCGTCGCCCCCGGTCCTATGGCTACACCTTC. This is translated as CASSIRRPRSYGYTF. This CDR3, with the reference TRBV19 and TRBJ1-2 proteins standing in past its ends, gives the full variable domain DGGITQSPKYLFRKEGQNVTLSCEQNLNHDAMYWYRQDPGQGLRLIYYSQIVNDFQKGDIAEGYSVSREKKESFPLTVTSAQKNPTAFYLCASSIRRPRSYGYTFGSGTRLTVV.